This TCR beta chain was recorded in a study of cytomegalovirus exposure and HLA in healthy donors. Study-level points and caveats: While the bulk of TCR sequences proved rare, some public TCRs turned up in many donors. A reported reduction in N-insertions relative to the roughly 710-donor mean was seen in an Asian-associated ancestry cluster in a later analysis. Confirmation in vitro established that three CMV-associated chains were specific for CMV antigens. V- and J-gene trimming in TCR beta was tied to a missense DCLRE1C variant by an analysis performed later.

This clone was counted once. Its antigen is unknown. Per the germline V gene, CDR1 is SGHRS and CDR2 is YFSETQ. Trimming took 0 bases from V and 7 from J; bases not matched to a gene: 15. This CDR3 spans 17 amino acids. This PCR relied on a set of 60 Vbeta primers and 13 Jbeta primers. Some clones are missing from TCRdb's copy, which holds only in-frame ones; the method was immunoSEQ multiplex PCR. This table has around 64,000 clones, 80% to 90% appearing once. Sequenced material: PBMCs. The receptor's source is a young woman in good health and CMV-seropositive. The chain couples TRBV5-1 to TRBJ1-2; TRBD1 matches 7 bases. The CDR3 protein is CASSLEGDSLPSAGYTF. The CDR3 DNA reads TGCGCCAGCAGCTTGGAGGGGGACAGTTTGCCCTCGGCTGGCTACACCTTC.